This T cell receptor (beta chain) was obtained from a study of chemoradiotherapy in HPV16-positive cancers (dated by TCRdb to the early 2020s). Background for the entire study: Candidate HPV-specific T-cell clones and common TCR motifs were defined by functional T-cell assays performed on cells from two HPV16-positive patients. The candidate HPV-specific TCRs and motifs were then tracked in TCR repertoires from over 85 patients with HPV-related cancers. The study asked whether T-cell immunity to the HPV oncoproteins E6 and E7 changes during chemoradiotherapy and whether this immunity affects survival. Summary of the overall study and its limitations: Expansion of candidate HPV-specific clones and E7-related TCR motifs was observed in the tumor microenvironment during treatment, whereas no such expansion was observed for non-HPV-specific T cells. Among HPV16-positive patients, expansion of HPV-responsive T cells during chemoradiotherapy was associated with better recurrence-free survival. The functional definition of HPV-specific T cells was derived from only two HPV16-positive patients, and the survival association was reported for HPV16-positive patients.

In this sample, this clone turned up a few times. Its antigen remains undetermined. Per-base quality was not reported, and no clone a single base away is much larger than it. From cysteine to phenylalanine, the CDR3 is 11 amino acids long. Left in the record is the CDR3 DNA by itself, 33 bases read in frame from the first base. CDR1 SNHLY and CDR2 FYNNEI were looked up in the germline V gene. V is clipped by 3 bases and J by 5 bases, and the sequence between their germline boundaries is 4 bases long. Repertoires were sampled repeatedly over the course of chemoradiotherapy so that clonal expansion in the tumor microenvironment could be followed. The library was obtained by the immunoSEQ multiplex PCR assay. TCRdb's version of the immuneACCESS table is confined to in-frame rearrangements and falls short of the full clone set. An unresolved V gene accounts for under half of the shortfall where checked; the remainder is of unknown origin. For this sample there are fewer than 2,000 clones; roughly 86% appear just once. Jointly, the top ten make up roughly 10% of the sample.

The sequence derives from a human donor with HPV-associated anogenital cancer. This receptor chain uses TRBV2 and TRBJ2-5; confidence is insufficient to name the D gene. The material was tumor tissue, obtained from a patient who underwent chemoradiotherapy. The sequenced DNA is TGTGCCAGCAGTGATTTCGAGACCCAGTACTTC. This codes for CASSDFETQYF.